This TCR beta chain was profiled in a study of blood T cell repertoires in COVID-19. Overall study context: The United States, Italy and Spain provided the acute and convalescent COVID-19 samples. Sources were T cells, B-cell-depleted T cells, or PBMCs; the material itself was cDNA or gDNA.

Germline lookup yields CDR1 KGHSH and CDR2 LQKENI. This CDR3 contains 14 residues. With 2 bases removed from V and 5 bases from J, the gap between germline ends came to 10 bases. Seattle patients were enrolled during active infection and followed longitudinally. Source study methods: Cell counts per sample came from amplifying reference gene primers. Sequenced by immunoSEQ multiplex PCR; TCRdb stores in-frame clones only, minus some. From that table come the V and J calls and clone size; the DNA was used to work out D and trimming. This table has around 170,000 clones, about 81% appearing once. The clonotype comes from an elderly woman with COVID-19, enrolled during active disease. Sequences were obtained from peripheral blood. The V gene is TRBV18, the J gene TRBJ2-1; possibly TRBD1 for D (5 bases). CDR3 nucleotide sequence: TGTGCCAGCTCACCAGACAGACAACACAATGAGCAGTTCTTC. It is translated as CASSPDRQHNEQFF.